These 26 T cell receptor beta chains were sequenced from one sample in a study of blood T cell repertoires in COVID-19. Data came from immunoSEQ multiplex PCR; TCRdb stores just in-frame clones and leaves some out. Of around 330,000 clones listed, around 90% were seen once; the top ten hold approximately 5.5%. The specimen sequenced was PBMCs or T cells enriched from blood (not recorded which). These receptors all stem from a man aged 55 to 70 who had recovered from COVID-19.

The sample holds one count of this clone. The rearrangement links TRBV20-1 to TRBJ1-3; D may be TRBD1 (5 bases). V dropped 3 bases and J dropped 3 bases, with 18 bases sitting between them. In germline, CDR1 is DFQATT, CDR2 SNEGSKA (reference sequence). The CDR3 consists of 16 residues. CDR3 sequence reads: CSASKGPEARGNTIYF. CDR3 in DNA: TGCAGTGCTAGTAAGGGGCCTGAAGCCCGTGGAAACACCATATATTTT.

This clone has more than one count but fewer than ten. V usage is TRBV24-1 and J usage is TRBJ1-4; D call uncertain. This CDR3 spans 15 amino acids. The V gene's germline CDR1 is KGHDR and CDR2 SFDVKD. The V and J ends lost 2 bases and 7 bases respectively, with 13 bases between them. DNA for the CDR3: TGTGCCACCAGTGATTCTCGGGCGGGTGGTGAAAAACTGTTTTTT. It is translated as CATSDSRAGGEKLFF.

Comments on this clone: This same CDR3 is encoded by further DNA sequences in the sample. CDR3 sequence (DNA): TGTGCCAGCAGCGGGACAGGGGGCTCTGAAGCTTTCTTT. Translated: CASSGTGGSEAFF. This sequence joins TRBV12-3 or TRBV12-4 and TRBJ1-1, with TRBD1 identical over 12 bases. The ends lost 6 bases at V and 6 bases at J; junction bases unmatched: 2. The length of the CDR3 is 13 residues.

The chain uses TRBV28 and TRBJ1-4, with 9 bases lining up with TRBD1. Trimming cost V 2 bases and J 11 bases; bases outside gene matches: 6. The CDR3 extends over 14 amino acids. The V gene's germline CDR1 is MDHEN and CDR2 SYDVKM. DNA of the CDR3: TGTGCCAGCAGTTTACCACGGACAGGGGATAAACTGTTTTTT. Translation: CASSLPRTGDKLFF.

V and J are TRBV28 and TRBJ1-4, with 7 bases that match TRBD1. V lost 5 bases and J lost 0; bases outside the gene matches: 12. The CDR3 extends over 18 amino acids. Germline CDR1 MDHEN, CDR2 SYDVKM. CDR3 loop: CASSPSDRPIATNEKLFF. The CDR3 nucleotides are TGTGCCAGCAGTCCTTCGGACAGGCCAATTGCAACTAATGAAAAACTGTTTTTT.

The rearrangement links TRBV7-9 to TRBJ2-5, with 12 bases lining up with TRBD1. The ends lost 5 bases at V and 2 bases at J; junction bases unmatched: 9. Germline loops: CDR1 SEHNR, CDR2 FQNEAQ (reference sequence). CDR3 length: 17 residues. The CDR3 nucleotides read TGTGCCAGCAGCACCTGGGACAGGGGGCGAGGACAAGAGACCCAGTACTTC. Translated: CASSTWDRGRGQETQYF.

This rearrangement joins TRBV5-1 to TRBJ2-3; D unresolved. The CDR3 spans 11 residues. CDR1 is SGHRS, CDR2 YFSETQ, per germline. Trimming left V 3 bases short and J 3 bases short, with 2 bases between. CDR3 DNA: TGCGCCAGCAGCTCGACAGATACGCAGTATTTT. Its protein is CASSSTDTQYF.

The V gene is TRBV7-2, the J gene TRBJ1-2; the D is unclear. The CDR3 is 13 amino acids. Looked up from germline, CDR1 is SGHTA and CDR2 is FQGNSA. The V and J ends lost 2 bases and 7 bases respectively, with 11 bases between them. The CDR3 DNA is TGTGCCAGCAGCTTAATTGCAGCGGCTGGCTACACCTTC. Its protein is CASSLIAAAGYTF.

This chain connects TRBV6-1 to TRBJ2-1; 8 positions match TRBD1. Germline trimming cut 9 bases from V and 4 bases from J; bases unmatched to any gene: 8. Germline values: CDR1 MNHNS, CDR2 SASEGT. The CDR3 contains 14 residues. As DNA, the CDR3 is TGTGCCAGTTTTCGACAGGGGTCTTACAATGAGCAGTTCTTC. Its protein product is CASFRQGSYNEQFF.

The chain carries TRBV19 and TRBJ1-5, with D possibly being TRBD1 (5 bases). Germline loops: CDR1 LNHDA, CDR2 SQIVND (reference sequence). V lost 2 bases, J lost 1 base, and 9 bases lay in between. The CDR3 runs 15 residues. CDR3: CASSILRGSNQPQHF. DNA for the CDR3: TGTGCCAGTAGTATATTGCGGGGGAGCAATCAGCCCCAGCATTTT.

The chain joins TRBV19 to TRBJ2-7; D might be TRBD1 (5 bases). The CDR3 runs 15 residues. Germline-derived CDR1 and CDR2 are LNHDA and SQIVND (reference sequence). Trimming left V 3 bases short and J 5 bases short, with 17 bases between. The DNA of the CDR3 is TGTGCCAGTAGTATTTTCGTTTCAGGGTCCGACGAGCAGTACTTC. Its translation: CASSIFVSGSDEQYF.

Remarks on this clone: At one end the junction does not follow the germline gene, possibly because of a read error. The gene calls are TRBV29-1 and TRBJ2-5, with 10 bases that match TRBD2. CDR3 length: 15 amino acids. CDR1 is SQVTM and CDR2 is ANQGSEA in the germline V gene. The CDR3 DNA sequence: TGCAGCGCCGCGCGGACTAGCGGACGTCAAGAGTCCCAGTACTTC. Translating it yields CSAARTSGRQESQYF.

Concerning this clone itself: Other nucleotide sequences in the sample specify the same CDR3. V and J are TRBV9 and TRBJ2-1, with 7 bases matching TRBD2. The CDR3 is 15 amino acids. Unmatched junction bases numbered 4, after V lost 0 bases and J lost 4 bases. Looked up from germline, CDR1 is SGDLS and CDR2 is YYNGEE. The CDR3 region has the DNA TGTGCCAGCAGCGTAGGTAGCGGGTCTTACAATGAGCAGTTCTTC. Its translation is CASSVGSGSYNEQFF.

The chain recombines TRBV10-2 with TRBJ1-3; TRBD1 agrees at 8 bases. The CDR3 has 16 amino acids. Germline V gene sequence: CDR1 WSHSY, CDR2 SAAADI. Trimming took 6 bases from V and 2 from J; bases not matched to a gene: 9. CDR3 amino acids: CASRRGTGVTGNTIYF. In DNA, the CDR3 is TGCGCCAGCAGGCGGGGGACAGGAGTGACTGGAAACACCATATATTTT.

J is TRBJ2-1 and V is TRBV6-2 or TRBV6-3; perhaps TRBD2 as D (5 bases). Per germline, CDR1 MNHEY and CDR2 SVGEGT. V was cut by 6 bases and J by 2 bases, with 14 bases left in between. This CDR3 comprises 15 residues. CDR3 sequence reads: CASSSGKSAYNEQFF. Written as DNA, the CDR3 is TGTGCCAGCAGCTCCGGGAAGTCGGCCTACAATGAGCAGTTCTTC.

This clone was found a few times. This chain's CDR3 is CASSGQVNTEAFF. CDR3 DNA sequence: TGTGCCAGCAGTGGGCAGGTGAACACTGAAGCTTTCTTT. The chain joins TRBV6-2 or TRBV6-3 to TRBJ1-1; no firm D call. Germline loops: CDR1 MNHEY, CDR2 SVGEGT. V was shortened by 5 bases and J by 0 bases, with 7 bases between the two germline ends. The CDR3 spans 13 residues.

V is TRBV12-3 or TRBV12-4 and J is TRBJ1-4, with TRBD1 as a possible D gene (5 bases). The V and J ends lost 2 bases and 12 bases respectively, with 13 bases between them. The CDR3 is 13 amino acids. CDR3 sequence: CASSLRQIGELFF. CDR3 bases: TGTGCCAGCAGTTTACGACAGATTGGAGAACTGTTTTTT.

The chain couples TRBV5-4 to TRBJ2-3; D remains ambiguous. The V gene lost 1 base and the J gene lost 2 bases, with 14 bases spanning the gap. Germline V CDR1 and CDR2: SGHNT, YYREEE (reference sequence). The CDR3 runs 16 residues. CDR3 coding DNA: TGTGCCAGCAGCTTGAGTCCCCGCTACTTCACAGATACGCAGTATTTT. Translating gives CASSLSPRYFTDTQYF. The entire variable domain, with the rest obtained from reference TRBV5-4 and TRBJ2-3, is as follows: ETGVTQSPTHLIKTRGQQVTLRCSSQSGHNTVSWYQQALGQGPQFIFQYYREEENGRGNFPPRFSGLQFPNYSSELNVNALELDDSALYLCASSLSPRYFTDTQYFGPGTRLTVL.

The chain joins TRBV5-1 to TRBJ2-7; 10 nucleotides align to TRBD1. Trimming cost V 4 bases and J 5 bases; bases outside gene matches: 9. Germline CDR1 reads SGHRS; CDR2 reads YFSETQ. The CDR3 length is 15 residues. The DNA for the CDR3 is TGCGCCAGCAGCCCAAGGGGACAGGGGTGGCACGAGCAGTACTTC. It yields the protein CASSPRGQGWHEQYF.

The chain combines TRBV5-4 with TRBJ2-7; D is possibly TRBD2 (6 bases). The germline V gene encodes CDR1 SGHNT and CDR2 YYREEE (reference sequence). V lost 4 bases to trimming and J lost 5 bases, with 19 bases between them. This CDR3 spans 15 amino acids. In DNA, the CDR3 is TGTGCCAGCAGCGGCCGGGACTTACCCCTAAACGAGCAGTACTTC. Translation gives CASSGRDLPLNEQYF.

J is TRBJ2-7 and V is TRBV11-2; tentatively, D is TRBD2 (6 bases). The germline gives CDR1 SGHAT, CDR2 FQNNGV. The CDR3 runs to 15 residues. V lost 3 bases and J lost 7, with 19 bases in between. The CDR3: CASSFLRGRAGEQYF. The CDR3 bases are TGTGCCAGCAGCTTTTTGCGGGGCAGGGCGGGTGAGCAGTACTTC. Complete variable domain (other parts from reference TRBV11-2 and TRBJ2-7): EAGVAQSPRYKIIEKRQSVAFWCNPISGHATLYWYQQILGQGPKLLIQFQNNGVVDDSQLPKDRFSAERLKGVDSTLKIQPAKLEDSAVYLCASSFLRGRAGEQYFGPGTRLTVT.

The J gene is TRBJ1-1, the V gene TRBV13; TRBD1 matches 9 bases. Germline V gene data show CDR1 as PRHDT and CDR2 as FYEKMQ (reference sequence). CDR3 length equals 13 residues. Trimming at V came to 3 bases and at J to 5 bases, leaving 1 base not matched to a gene. The CDR3 DNA reads TGTGCCAGCAGCTTGACAGGGGGTACTGAAGCTTTCTTT. This encodes CASSLTGGTEAFF.

This chain connects TRBV27 to TRBJ2-2, with 7 bases matching TRBD1. The CDR3 length is 14 residues. Trimming cost V 8 bases and J 2 bases; bases outside gene matches: 5. CDR1 is MNHEY and CDR2 is SMNVEV in the germline V gene (reference sequence). CDR3 DNA: TGTGCCAGCGCCCGGGACAGAAACACCGGGGAGCTGTTTTTT. It yields the protein CASARDRNTGELFF.

This clone came up once. The chain couples TRBV28 to TRBJ1-1; D call uncertain. Trimming removed 5 bases from V and 3 bases from J, with 13 bases in between. Germline lookup yields CDR1 MDHEN and CDR2 SYDVKM. This CDR3 spans 14 amino acids. In DNA, the CDR3 is TGTGCCAGCAGTCTCCCCCCGCGGGACACTGAAGCTTTCTTT. It specifies CASSLPPRDTEAFF.

This clone appeared a few times. Here the CDR3 reads CASRPGGQDNSPLHF. CDR3 bases: TGTGCCAGCAGACCAGGGGGCCAAGATAATTCACCCCTCCACTTT. The genes are TRBV6-5 and TRBJ1-6; 8 bases are a match to TRBD1. V was clipped by 6 bases and J by 5 bases; unmatched bases: 6. This CDR3 is built from 15 residues. The germline V gene has CDR1 MNHEY and CDR2 SVGAGI.

The V call is TRBV3-1 (or the pseudogene TRBV3-2), the J call TRBJ2-2, with TRBD1 matching over 9 bases. The V gene end was trimmed by 5 bases and the J gene end by 7 bases; junction bases not matched to a gene: 8. The CDR3 covers 15 residues. CDR1 is LGHDT, CDR2 YNNKEL, per germline (reference sequence). CDR3 in amino acids: CASSYRTGVYGELFF. In DNA form, the CDR3 reads TGTGCCAGCAGCTATAGGACAGGGGTCTACGGGGAGCTGTTTTTT.